The entry below describes one T cell receptor beta chain. This sample was taken from a study of blood T cell repertoires in COVID-19. Germline V lookup: CDR1 SNHLY, CDR2 FYNNEI. This CDR3 has 14 residues. V lost 6 bases to trimming and J lost 5 bases; unmatched junction nucleotides: 4. The table came from immunoSEQ multiplex PCR; TCRdb's copy has only in-frame clones and leaves some out. The data show hundreds of thousands of clones, with 90% to 95% seen just once and around 0.84% held by the top ten. Sequencing input: peripheral blood. V usage is TRBV2 and J usage is TRBJ1-5; TRBD1 matches at 10 bases. This TCR came from a man aged 55 to 70 with COVID-19, enrolled during active disease. The CDR3 DNA is TGTGCCAGCAGCAGACAGGGGGCTGATCAGCCCCAGCATTTT. Residues: CASSRQGADQPQHF.